A single sample is the source of the 23 T cell receptor beta chains below, sequenced in a study of cytomegalovirus exposure and HLA in healthy donors. PCR was performed using 60 Vbeta and 13 Jbeta primers. Here immunoSEQ multiplex PCR was the method, and the copy in TCRdb shows in-frame clones only, minus some. Of 190,000 or so clones listed, approximately 80% are singletons. Material: PBMCs. The origin of the receptors is a boy aged 5-17 years in good health and CMV-seronegative.

The chain couples TRBV5-3 to TRBJ1-5; a weak D match, TRBD1 (6 bases). TRBV5-3 is given ORF status, its function remaining uncertain. Deletions cut 4 bases from V and 7 bases from J, with 18 bases between. This CDR3 spans 15 amino acids. CDR3 loop: CARSPEQGSSQPQHF. The CDR3 nucleotides are TGTGCCAGAAGCCCGGAACAGGGAAGTAGCCAGCCCCAGCATTTT.

The genes are TRBV9 and TRBJ2-5; TRBD2 matches at 9 bases. The V and J ends lost 0 bases and 2 bases, in that order; junction bases with no gene match: 8. There are 17 residues in the CDR3. Germline V gene data show CDR1 as SGDLS and CDR2 as YYNGEE. This CDR3 reads CASSVASGTTGQETQYF. In DNA, the CDR3 is TGTGCCAGCAGCGTAGCTAGCGGGACCACCGGGCAAGAGACCCAGTACTTC.

There are a few counts of this clone. J is TRBJ2-7 and V is TRBV19, with 7 bases matching TRBD2. V lost 4 bases and J lost 2; bases outside the gene matches: 2. Germline assignment: CDR1 LNHDA and CDR2 SQIVND (reference sequence). The CDR3 spans 13 residues. In DNA, the CDR3 is TGTGCCAGTAGTACTAGCGGAACCTACGAGCAGTACTTC. Translation: CASSTSGTYEQYF.

Turning to this clone: At the DNA level, this CDR3 is encoded by other sequences in the same sample as well. The chain employs TRBV27 and TRBJ2-2; D is unclear. V lost 4 bases to trimming and J lost 6 bases, with 6 bases between them. CDR3 length: 12 residues. Germline V gene lookup returns CDR1 MNHEY and CDR2 SMNVEV (reference sequence). The CDR3 DNA follows: TGTGCCAGCAGTTCTCCTTCCGGGGAGCTGTTTTTT. Encoded protein: CASSSPSGELFF.

The chain has TRBV7-2 and TRBJ2-3, with D possibly matching TRBD2 (5 bases). From germline, CDR1 is SGHTA and CDR2 FQGNSA. The V end lost 4 bases, the J end lost 6 bases, and 11 bases lay between the germline ends. This CDR3 comprises 13 residues. CDR3 protein: CASSYGKRDTQYF. The CDR3 DNA follows: TGTGCCAGCAGCTACGGGAAGCGGGATACGCAGTATTTT.

This clone appeared once. This chain links TRBV7-2 with TRBJ1-1, with TRBD1 identical over 9 bases. The length of the CDR3 is 14 residues. Germline CDR1 is SGHTA and CDR2 is FQGNSA. Trimming cost V 5 bases and J 3 bases; bases outside gene matches: 4. The CDR3 region has the DNA TGTGCCAGCAGCCCGGGGACAGGGTACACTGAAGCTTTCTTT. Protein: CASSPGTGYTEAFF. Supplemented by reference TRBV7-2 and TRBJ1-1, the full variable domain reads GAGVSQSPSNKVTEKGKDVELRCDPISGHTALYWYRQSLGQGLEFLIYFQGNSAPDKSGLPSDRFSAERTGGSVSTLTIQRTQQEDSAVYLCASSPGTGYTEAFFGQGTRLTVV.

Only a few counts were recorded for this clone. This rearrangement joins TRBV27 to TRBJ2-7, with a tentative D call TRBD1 (6 bases). This CDR3 is 13 amino acids long. V lost 2 bases and J 3 bases, leaving 8 bases between the germline ends. CDR1 and CDR2 (germline): MNHEY, SMNVEV (reference sequence). The CDR3 is CASSLGRGYEQYF. The CDR3 DNA follows: TGTGCCAGCAGTTTAGGCAGGGGCTACGAGCAGTACTTC.

The CDR3 DNA reads as TGTGCCATCCTCGGGGCGGGGACTGAAGCTTTCTTT. Residues: CAILGAGTEAFF. V usage is TRBV10-3 and J usage is TRBJ1-1, with D maybe TRBD1 (5 bases). In germline, CDR1 is ENHRY, CDR2 SYGVKD. Deletions cut 8 bases from V and 5 bases from J, with 12 bases between. The CDR3 length is 12 residues.

The CDR3 nucleotides are TGTGCCAGCAGCTTGATCATCAGCGGGGGCACTGAAGCTTTCTTT. This gives the protein CASSLIISGGTEAFF. This chain connects TRBV5-8 to TRBJ1-1; maybe TRBD1 (5 bases). The germline gives CDR1 SGHTS, CDR2 YDEGEE. V was cut by 1 base and J by 4 bases, with 14 bases left in between. CDR3 length equals 15 residues.

This rearrangement joins TRBV4-2 to TRBJ2-7; weak D call: TRBD2 (5 bases). This CDR3 spans 14 amino acids. V was trimmed by 1 base and J by 2 bases, leaving 9 bases between them. Per the germline V gene, CDR1 is LGHNA and CDR2 is YNFKEQ. The CDR3 sequence is CASSQVGGAYEQYF. The CDR3 coding sequence is TGTGCCAGCAGCCAAGTTGGAGGAGCCTACGAGCAGTACTTC.

The chain recombines TRBV10-3 with TRBJ2-7; 10 bases map to TRBD1. The V segment lost 3 bases and the J segment 5 bases; nucleotides outside the gene matches: 7. This CDR3 contains 15 residues. Germline assignment: CDR1 ENHRY and CDR2 SYGVKD. CDR3 sequence (DNA): TGTGCCATCAGTGAACCGGGACAGGGGTCCCACGAGCAGTACTTC. It is translated as CAISEPGQGSHEQYF.

V gene TRBV5-1 combines with J gene TRBJ2-7, with a weak D call TRBD2 (6 bases). Trimming pared 4 bases from V and 5 bases from J, leaving 16 bases between. Germline CDR1 is SGHRS and CDR2 is YFSETQ. The CDR3 consists of 14 residues. CDR3 sequence: CASSPPGTSNEQYF. The CDR3 region has the DNA TGCGCCAGCAGCCCACCTGGGACTTCCAACGAGCAGTACTTC.

This chain links TRBV19 with TRBJ2-7, with 10 bases aligning to TRBD2. The J segment lost 0 bases and the V segment lost 8 bases, leaving 13 bases of the junction unmatched. Germline V gene lookup returns CDR1 LNHDA and CDR2 SQIVND (reference sequence). This CDR3 is 17 amino acids long. CDR3 DNA: TGTGCCAGTTCCGGGACGGCCGGGACTAGCGACTCCTACGAGCAGTACTTC. As protein: CASSGTAGTSDSYEQYF.

The rearrangement joins TRBV13 to TRBJ1-2, with D possibly being TRBD1 (6 bases). Germline CDR1 is PRHDT and CDR2 is FYEKMQ (reference sequence). The CDR3 loop spans 13 amino acids. Trimming pared 5 bases from V and 8 bases from J, leaving 15 bases between. CDR3 DNA: TGTGCCAGCAGCCAAACAGGGTCTGGGGGCTACACCTTC. It codes for CASSQTGSGGYTF.

The chain has TRBV2 and TRBJ2-7; D perhaps matches TRBD2 (5 bases). Between the trimmed V and J ends, which lost 10 bases and 7 bases, there was a span of 20 bases. Germline loops: CDR1 SNHLY, CDR2 FYNNEI. This CDR3 comprises 13 residues. In DNA, the CDR3 is TGTGCCACCCGCCGGGTTCCCACGGGGGAGCAGTACTTC. It is translated as CATRRVPTGEQYF.

V and J are TRBV6-1 and TRBJ1-2; D not resolved. The CDR3 runs to 14 residues. V gave up 1 base and J gave up 5 bases, with 11 bases separating them. Germline loops: CDR1 MNHNS, CDR2 SASEGT. CDR3 protein: CASSEGRLLYGYTF. The CDR3 DNA reads as TGTGCCAGCAGTGAAGGGAGACTCCTATATGGCTACACCTTC.

The chain recombines TRBV10-3 with TRBJ2-5, with D possibly matching TRBD2 (6 bases). CDR3 length: 17 residues. Trimming took off 2 bases at V and 4 bases at J, with 20 bases between the two ends. Germline V CDR1 and CDR2: ENHRY, SYGVKD. CDR3 DNA sequence: TGTGCCATCAGTGAGCGGGGGAGCGCCGATGGGCGAGAGACCCAGTACTTC. Its translation: CAISERGSADGRETQYF.

CDR3 in DNA: TGCGCCAGCAGCTTCACCGGGGGGCCCTACAATGAGCAGTTCTTC. This codes for CASSFTGGPYNEQFF. V usage is TRBV5-1 and J usage is TRBJ2-1; D perhaps matches TRBD2 (7 bases). CDR1 and CDR2 (germline): SGHRS, YFSETQ. This CDR3 spans 15 amino acids. V lost 2 bases to trimming and J lost 2 bases, with 11 bases between them. Using reference TRBV5-1 and TRBJ2-1 for the parts outside the CDR3, the full variable domain is KAGVTQTPRYLIKTRGQQVTLSCSPISGHRSVSWYQQTPGQGLQFLFEYFSETQRNKGNFPGRFSGRQFSNSRSEMNVSTLELGDSALYLCASSFTGGPYNEQFFGPGTRLTVL.

The chain uses TRBV19 and TRBJ1-1; D possibly corresponds to TRBD1 (6 bases). Germline V CDR1 and CDR2: LNHDA, SQIVND (reference sequence). There are 16 residues in the CDR3. V was clipped by 6 bases and J by 4 bases, with 21 bases between them. The CDR3 sequence is CASRINYRELGTEAFF. CDR3 bases: TGTGCCAGTAGGATAAACTACAGGGAATTGGGCACTGAAGCTTTCTTT.

This clone was seen a handful of times. The chain couples TRBV18 to TRBJ2-2, with D perhaps TRBD1 (5 bases). The germline V gene encodes CDR1 KGHSH and CDR2 LQKENI. There are 16 residues in the CDR3. Trimming took 6 bases from V and 0 from J, leaving 14 bases between them. The CDR3 DNA follows: TGTGCCAGCTCCAACTCGTCAGGGACGAACACCGGGGAGCTGTTTTTT. Residues: CASSNSSGTNTGELFF.

The rearrangement uses TRBV5-1 and TRBJ2-5; maybe TRBD1 (6 bases). Matching the DNA end better, TRBJ2-7 makes the J call doubtful. The CDR3 runs to 13 residues. Germline V gene lookup returns CDR1 SGHRS and CDR2 YFSETQ. This CDR3 reads CASSLIPGDEQYF. In DNA form, the CDR3 reads TGCGCCAGCAGCTTGATCCCAGGGGACGAGCAGTACTTC.

The chain employs TRBV11-2 and TRBJ2-2, with D possibly matching TRBD1 (5 bases). The germline V gene encodes CDR1 SGHAT and CDR2 FQNNGV. V was clipped by 0 bases and J by 3 bases, with 11 bases between them. CDR3 length: 16 amino acids. The CDR3, as DNA: TGTGCCAGCAGCTTAGAGGCAGGGTCGCACACCGGGGAGCTGTTTTTT. Its protein is CASSLEAGSHTGELFF.

J is TRBJ2-1 and V is TRBV6-5, with 9 bases that match TRBD2. The CDR3 loop spans 16 amino acids. Germline lookup yields CDR1 MNHEY and CDR2 SVGAGI. V gave up 2 bases and J gave up 8 bases; unmatched junction bases: 10. CDR3 nucleotides: TGTGCCAGCAGTTACCGGGGGGCGGGGGGGAGGGATGAGCAGTTCTTC. As protein: CASSYRGAGGRDEQFF.